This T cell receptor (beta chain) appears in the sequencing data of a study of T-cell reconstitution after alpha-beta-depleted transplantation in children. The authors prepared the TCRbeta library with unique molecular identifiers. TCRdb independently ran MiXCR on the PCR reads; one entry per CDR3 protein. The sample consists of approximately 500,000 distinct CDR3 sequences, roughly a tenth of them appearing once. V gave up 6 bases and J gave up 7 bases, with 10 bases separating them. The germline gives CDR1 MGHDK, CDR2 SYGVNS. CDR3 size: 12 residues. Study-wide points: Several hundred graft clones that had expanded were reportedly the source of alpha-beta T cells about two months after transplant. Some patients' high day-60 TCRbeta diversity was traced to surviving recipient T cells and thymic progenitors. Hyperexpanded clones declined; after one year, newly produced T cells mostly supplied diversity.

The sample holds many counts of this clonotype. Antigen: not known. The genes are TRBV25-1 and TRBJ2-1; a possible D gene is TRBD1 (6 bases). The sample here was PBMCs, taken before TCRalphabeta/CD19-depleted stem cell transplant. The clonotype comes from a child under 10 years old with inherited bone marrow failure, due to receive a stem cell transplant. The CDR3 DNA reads TGTGCCAGCAGGACTACAGGGAATGAGCAGTTCTTC. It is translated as CASRTTGNEQFF.